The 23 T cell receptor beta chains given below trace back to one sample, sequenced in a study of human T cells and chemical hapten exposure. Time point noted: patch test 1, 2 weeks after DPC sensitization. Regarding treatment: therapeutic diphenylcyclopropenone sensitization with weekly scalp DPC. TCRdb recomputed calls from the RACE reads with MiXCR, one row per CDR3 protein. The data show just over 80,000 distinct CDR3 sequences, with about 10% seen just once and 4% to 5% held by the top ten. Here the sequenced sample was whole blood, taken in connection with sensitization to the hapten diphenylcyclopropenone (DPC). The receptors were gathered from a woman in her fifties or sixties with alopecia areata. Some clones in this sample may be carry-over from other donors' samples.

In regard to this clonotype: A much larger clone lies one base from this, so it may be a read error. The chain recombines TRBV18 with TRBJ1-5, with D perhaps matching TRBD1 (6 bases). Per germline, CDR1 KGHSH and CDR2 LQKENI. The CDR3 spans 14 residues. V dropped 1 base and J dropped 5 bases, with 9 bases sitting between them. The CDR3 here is CASSPQTGYQPQHF. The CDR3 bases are TGTGCCAGCTCACCACAGACAGGTTATCAGCCCCAGCATTTT.

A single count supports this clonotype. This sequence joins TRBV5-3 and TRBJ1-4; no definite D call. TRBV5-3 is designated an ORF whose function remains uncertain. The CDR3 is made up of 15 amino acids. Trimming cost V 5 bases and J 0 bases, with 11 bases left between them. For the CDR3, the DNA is TGTGCCAGAAGTTATACACTGACAACTAATGAAAAACTGTTTTTT. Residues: CARSYTLTTNEKLFF.

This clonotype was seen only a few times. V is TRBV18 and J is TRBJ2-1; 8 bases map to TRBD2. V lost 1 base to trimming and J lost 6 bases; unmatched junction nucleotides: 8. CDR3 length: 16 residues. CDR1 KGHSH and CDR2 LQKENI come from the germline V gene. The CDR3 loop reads CASSPLVSGTLNEQFF. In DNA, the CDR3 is TGTGCCAGCTCACCACTGGTTAGCGGGACCCTCAATGAGCAGTTCTTC. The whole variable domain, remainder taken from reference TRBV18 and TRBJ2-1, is NAGVMQNPRHLVRRRGQEARLRCSPMKGHSHVYWYRQLPEEGLKFMVYLQKENIIDESGMPKERFSAEFPKEGPSILRIQQVVRGDSAAYFCASSPLVSGTLNEQFFGPGTRLTVL.

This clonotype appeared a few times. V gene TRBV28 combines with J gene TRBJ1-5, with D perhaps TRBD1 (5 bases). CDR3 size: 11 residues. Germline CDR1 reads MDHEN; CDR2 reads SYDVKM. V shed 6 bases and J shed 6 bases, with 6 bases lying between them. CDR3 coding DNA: TGTGCCAGCAGCGGGGGTCAGCCCCAGCATTTT. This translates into CASSGGQPQHF. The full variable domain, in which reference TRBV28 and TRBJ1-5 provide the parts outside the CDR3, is DVKVTQSSRYLVKRTGEKVFLECVQDMDHENMFWYRQDPGLGLRLIYFSYDVKMKEKGDIPEGYSVSREKKERFSLILESASTNQTSMYLCASSGGQPQHFGDGTRLSIL.

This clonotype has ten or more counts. The CDR3 DNA sequence: TGTGCCAGCAGTTACTCCGGCGGGAGGGCGAGGGGGCAGTTCTTC. This codes for CASSYSGGRARGQFF. V and J are TRBV6-5 and TRBJ2-1; TRBD2 aligns across 9 bases. The trim removed 0 bases at V and 12 bases at J, leaving 9 bases unmatched. Germline CDR1 reads MNHEY; CDR2 reads SVGAGI. The CDR3 extends over 15 amino acids.

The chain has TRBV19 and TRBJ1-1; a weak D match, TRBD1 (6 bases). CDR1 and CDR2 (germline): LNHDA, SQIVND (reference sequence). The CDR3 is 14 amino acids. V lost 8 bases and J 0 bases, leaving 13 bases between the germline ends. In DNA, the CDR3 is TGTGCCAGTGGTGAGGGACAATTGAACACTGAAGCTTTCTTT. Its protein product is CASGEGQLNTEAFF.

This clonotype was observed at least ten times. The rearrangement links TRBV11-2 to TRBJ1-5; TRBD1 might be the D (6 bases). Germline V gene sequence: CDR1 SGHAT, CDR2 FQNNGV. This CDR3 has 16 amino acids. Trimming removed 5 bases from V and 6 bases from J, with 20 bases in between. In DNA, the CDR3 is TGTGCCAGCAGCCCCCTGGGGGGGGCTAGTCGTCAGCCCCAGCATTTT. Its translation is CASSPLGGASRQPQHF.

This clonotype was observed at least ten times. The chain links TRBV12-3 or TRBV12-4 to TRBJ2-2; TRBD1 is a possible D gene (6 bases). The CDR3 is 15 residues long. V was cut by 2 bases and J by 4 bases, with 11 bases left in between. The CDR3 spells CASSLRGSVTGELFF. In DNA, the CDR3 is TGTGCCAGCAGTTTAAGGGGGTCTGTCACCGGGGAGCTGTTTTTT.

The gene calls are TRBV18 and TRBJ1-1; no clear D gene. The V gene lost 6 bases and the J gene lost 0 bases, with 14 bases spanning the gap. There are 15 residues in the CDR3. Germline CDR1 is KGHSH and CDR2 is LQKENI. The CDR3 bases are TGTGCCAGCTCTCCTTCGGGTCGGTTGAACACTGAAGCTTTCTTT. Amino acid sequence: CASSPSGRLNTEAFF.

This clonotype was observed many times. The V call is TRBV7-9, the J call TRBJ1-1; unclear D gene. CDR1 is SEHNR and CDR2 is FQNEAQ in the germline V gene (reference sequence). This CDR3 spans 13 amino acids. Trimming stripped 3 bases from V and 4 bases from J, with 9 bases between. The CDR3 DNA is TGTGCCAGCAGCTTCCCGGCCCTCACTGAAGCTTTCTTT. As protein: CASSFPALTEAFF.

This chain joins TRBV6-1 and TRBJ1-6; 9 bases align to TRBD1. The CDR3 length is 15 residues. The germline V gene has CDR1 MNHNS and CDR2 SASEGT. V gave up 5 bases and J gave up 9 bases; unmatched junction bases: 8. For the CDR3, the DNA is TGTGCCAGCAGTATCGACAGGGGACAGGGTTCACCCCTCCACTTT. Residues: CASSIDRGQGSPLHF.

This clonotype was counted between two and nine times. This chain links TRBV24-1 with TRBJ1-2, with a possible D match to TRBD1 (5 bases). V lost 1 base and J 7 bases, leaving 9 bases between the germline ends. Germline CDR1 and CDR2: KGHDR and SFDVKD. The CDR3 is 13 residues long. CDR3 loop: CATSDFREAGYTF. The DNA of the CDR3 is TGTGCCACCAGTGATTTCAGGGAAGCTGGCTACACCTTC.

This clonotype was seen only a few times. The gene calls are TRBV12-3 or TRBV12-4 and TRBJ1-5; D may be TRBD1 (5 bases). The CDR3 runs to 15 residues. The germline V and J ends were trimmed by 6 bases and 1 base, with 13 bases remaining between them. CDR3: CASRPGRRSNQPQHF. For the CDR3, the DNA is TGTGCCAGCAGACCGGGACGCAGAAGCAATCAGCCCCAGCATTTT.

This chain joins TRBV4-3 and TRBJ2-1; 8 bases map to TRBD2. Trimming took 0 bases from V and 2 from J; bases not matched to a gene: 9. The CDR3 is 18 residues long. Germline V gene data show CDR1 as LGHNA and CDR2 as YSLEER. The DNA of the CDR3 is TGCGCCAGCAGCCAAGATCCCCCACATAGCGGGGCCTACAATGAGCAGTTCTTC. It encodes CASSQDPPHSGAYNEQFF.

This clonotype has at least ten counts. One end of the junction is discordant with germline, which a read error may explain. CDR3 protein: CASSLGQGAGANVLTF. The DNA of the CDR3 is TGTGCTAGCAGCTTAGGGCAAGGGGCCGGGGCCAACGTCCTGACTTTC. The chain has TRBV7-7 and TRBJ2-6; possibly TRBD1 for D (5 bases). Looked up from germline, CDR1 is SSHAT and CDR2 is FNYEAQ (reference sequence). The CDR3 has 16 residues.

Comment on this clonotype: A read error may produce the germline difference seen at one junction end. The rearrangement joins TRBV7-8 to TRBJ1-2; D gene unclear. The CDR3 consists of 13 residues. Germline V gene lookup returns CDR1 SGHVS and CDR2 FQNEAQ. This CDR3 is CVSSSGRTYGYTF. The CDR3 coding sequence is TGTGTCAGCAGTAGCGGACGGACCTATGGCTACACCTTC.

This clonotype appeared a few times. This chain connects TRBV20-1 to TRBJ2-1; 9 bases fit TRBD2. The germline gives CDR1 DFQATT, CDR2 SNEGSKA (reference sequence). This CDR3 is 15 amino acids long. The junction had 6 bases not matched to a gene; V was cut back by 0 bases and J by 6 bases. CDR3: CSARDLAGKANEQFF. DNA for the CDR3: TGCAGTGCTAGAGATCTAGCGGGGAAGGCCAATGAGCAGTTCTTC.

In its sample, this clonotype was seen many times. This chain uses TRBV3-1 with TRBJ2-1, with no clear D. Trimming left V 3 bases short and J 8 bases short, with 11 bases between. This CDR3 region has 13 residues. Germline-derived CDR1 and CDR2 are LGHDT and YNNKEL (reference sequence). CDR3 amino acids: CASSQAPWDEQFF. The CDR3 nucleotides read TGTGCCAGCAGCCAGGCTCCCTGGGATGAGCAGTTCTTC.

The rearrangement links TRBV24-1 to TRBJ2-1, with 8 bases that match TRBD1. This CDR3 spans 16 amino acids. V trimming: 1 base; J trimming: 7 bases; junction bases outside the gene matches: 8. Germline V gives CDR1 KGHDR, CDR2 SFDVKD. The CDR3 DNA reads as TGTGCCACCAGTGATTTAGGGCAGGGGGCTGTGAATGAGCAGTTCTTC. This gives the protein CATSDLGQGAVNEQFF.

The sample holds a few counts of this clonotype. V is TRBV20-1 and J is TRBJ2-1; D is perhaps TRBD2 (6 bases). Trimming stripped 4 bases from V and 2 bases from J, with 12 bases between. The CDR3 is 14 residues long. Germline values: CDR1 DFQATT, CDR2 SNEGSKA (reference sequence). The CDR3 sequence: CSAISGQTYNEQFF. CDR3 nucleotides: TGCAGTGCTATTAGCGGCCAGACCTACAATGAGCAGTTCTTC.

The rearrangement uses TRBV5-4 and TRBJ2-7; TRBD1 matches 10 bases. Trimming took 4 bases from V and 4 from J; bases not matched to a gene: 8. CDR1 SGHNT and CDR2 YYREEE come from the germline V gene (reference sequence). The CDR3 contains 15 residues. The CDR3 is CASSTRQGALYEQYF. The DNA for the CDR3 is TGTGCCAGCAGCACTAGACAGGGGGCCTTATACGAGCAGTACTTC.

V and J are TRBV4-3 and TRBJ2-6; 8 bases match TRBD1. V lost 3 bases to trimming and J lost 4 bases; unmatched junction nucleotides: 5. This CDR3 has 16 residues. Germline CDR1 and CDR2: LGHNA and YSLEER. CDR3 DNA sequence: TGCGCCAGCAGCCAGGTGGACAGGGCCGGGGCCAACGTCCTGACTTTC. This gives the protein CASSQVDRAGANVLTF.

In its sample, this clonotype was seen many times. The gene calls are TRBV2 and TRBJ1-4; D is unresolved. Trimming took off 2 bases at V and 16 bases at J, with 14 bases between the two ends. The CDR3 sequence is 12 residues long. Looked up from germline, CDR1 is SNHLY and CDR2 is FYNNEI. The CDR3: CASSERARSGFF. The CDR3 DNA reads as TGTGCCAGCAGTGAACGGGCTCGCTCTGGGTTTTTT.